These 23 T cell receptor beta chains were all obtained from the same sample, sequenced in a study of T cells in Graves' hyperthyroidism and ophthalmopathy. The CDR3 regions of TCR beta were amplified from RNA transcripts. With the HTBI primer set, the TCR CDR3 went through a first round of RT-PCR. Using its own MiXCR run on the multiplex PCR reads, TCRdb lists one record per CDR3 protein. The sample holds more than 500,000 distinct CDR3 sequences, about 16% seen once. Material for sequencing was blood. The origin of the receptors is a young woman with Graves' ophthalmopathy.

This clonotype was counted at least ten times. V and J are TRBV2 and TRBJ2-1; tentatively, D is TRBD1 (6 bases). The ends were cut back, 6 bases at V and 7 bases at J, with 19 bases in the middle. The germline gives CDR1 SNHLY, CDR2 FYNNEI. The CDR3 sequence is 15 residues long. The CDR3 DNA sequence: TGTGCCAGCAGAGACGACAGGAAGTCGAGGAATGAGCAGTTCTTC. Translation: CASRDDRKSRNEQFF.

The chain is built from TRBV29-1 and TRBJ1-2; 7 bases agree with TRBD1. There are 13 residues in the CDR3. V trimming: 7 bases; J trimming: 7 bases; junction bases outside the gene matches: 12. Germline CDR1 is SQVTM and CDR2 is ANQGSEA. CDR3 sequence: CSASGTAAFGYTF. The CDR3 bases are TGCAGCGCCTCCGGGACAGCTGCCTTTGGCTACACCTTC.

The V gene is TRBV12-3 or TRBV12-4, the J gene TRBJ2-7, with D perhaps given as TRBD1 or TRBD2 (7 bases each). This CDR3 comprises 14 residues. Trimming shortened V by 3 bases and J by 4 bases, and 13 bases separated the two germline ends. Written as DNA, the CDR3 is TGTGCCAGCAGTTTGGCAGGGGGGGAATACGAGCAGTACTTC. Amino acids: CASSLAGGEYEQYF.

In regard to this clonotype: A read error may explain this, as a much larger clone is one base away. Because the CDR3 is missing its conserved closing phenylalanine or tryptophan, this is likely a read error. This chain uses TRBV5-5 with TRBJ2-7; a possible D gene is TRBD1 (5 bases). The V gene lost 7 bases and the J gene lost 0 bases, with 11 bases spanning the gap. This CDR3 spans 13 amino acids. Germline lookup yields CDR1 SGHKS and CDR2 YYEKEE (reference sequence). The CDR3 spells CASFDRSSYEQYL. Here the CDR3 DNA reads TGTGCCAGCTTTGACAGAAGCTCCTACGAGCAGTACCTC.

This clonotype was seen only a few times. A much larger clone lies a single base off, so this may be a read error. The rearrangement uses TRBV13 and TRBJ1-1; 7 nucleotides match TRBD1. This CDR3 comprises 13 residues. Germline CDR1 is PRHDT and CDR2 is FYEKMQ (reference sequence). The CDR3 DNA reads as TGTGCCTGCAGCTTAGGGAGACAGGGTGAAGCTTTCTTT. Residues: CACSLGRQGEAFF.

Many counts were recorded for this clonotype. The chain recombines TRBV5-8 with TRBJ1-4; TRBD1 aligns across 8 bases. The CDR3 contains 15 residues. Trimming at V came to 4 bases and at J to 5 bases, leaving 7 bases not matched to a gene. Germline loops: CDR1 SGHTS, CDR2 YDEGEE. The chain's CDR3 is CASSKPGQANEKLFF. Written as DNA, the CDR3 is TGTGCCAGCAGCAAGCCGGGACAGGCAAATGAAAAACTGTTTTTT. The whole variable domain, remainder taken from reference TRBV5-8 and TRBJ1-4, is EAGVTQSPTHLIKTRGQQATLRCSPISGHTSVYWYQQALGLGLQFLLWYDEGEERNRGNFPPRFSGRQFPNYSSELNVNALELEDSALYLCASSKPGQANEKLFFGSGTQLSVL.

The chain is built from TRBV2 and TRBJ2-3; 14 bases line up with TRBD2. CDR1 is SNHLY and CDR2 is FYNNEI in the germline V gene. This CDR3 has 19 amino acids. Trimming at V came to 3 bases and at J to 0 bases, leaving 8 bases not matched to a gene. CDR3 sequence (DNA): TGTGCCAGCAGTGAGGGACTAGCGGGAGTGGGGTTTAGCACAGATACGCAGTATTTT. Its protein product is CASSEGLAGVGFSTDTQYF.

The V and J genes are TRBV15 and TRBJ1-3; D ambiguous. The CDR3 is 17 residues long. V lost 0 bases, J lost 1 base, and 13 bases lay in between. The germline CDR1 and CDR2 sequences are LNHNV and YYDKDF (reference sequence). The CDR3 sequence is CATSRDAGPLSGNTIYF. The CDR3 region has the DNA TGTGCCACCAGCAGAGATGCGGGCCCCCTATCTGGAAACACCATATATTTT.

This clonotype was detected only a few times. CDR3 protein: CATSRGRGSYNEQFF. The CDR3 nucleotides read TGTGCCACCAGCAGGGGTAGGGGCTCCTACAATGAGCAGTTCTTC. The rearrangement links TRBV15 to TRBJ2-1; D possibly corresponds to TRBD1 (5 bases). The CDR3 covers 15 residues. V lost 3 bases to trimming and J lost 0 bases, with 9 bases between them. CDR1 is LNHNV and CDR2 is YYDKDF in the germline V gene (reference sequence).

This clonotype has a count of ten or more. The rearrangement uses TRBV2 and TRBJ1-5; 9 nucleotides line up with TRBD1. The CDR3 has 13 amino acids. In germline, CDR1 is SNHLY, CDR2 FYNNEI. With V trimmed by 6 bases and J by 5 bases, 2 bases remained unmatched. For the CDR3, the DNA is TGTGCCAGCAGCTGGACAGGGGATCAGCCCCAGCATTTT. Its protein product is CASSWTGDQPQHF.

A few counts support this clonotype. V gene TRBV28 combines with J gene TRBJ2-5, with D tentatively TRBD1 (5 bases). Germline CDR1 MDHEN, CDR2 SYDVKM. The CDR3 has 17 amino acids. Trimming left V 2 bases short and J 2 bases short, with 18 bases between. CDR3 amino acids: CASSLGSFRALQETQYF. The CDR3, as DNA: TGTGCCAGCAGTTTAGGAAGTTTCAGGGCCTTACAAGAGACCCAGTACTTC.

There are a few counts of this clonotype. The CDR3 loop reads CASSAGGTTDTQYF. The CDR3 DNA reads as TGTGCCAGCAGCGCGGGGGGTACCACAGATACGCAGTATTTT. The chain has TRBV9 and TRBJ2-3; 7 bases are a match to TRBD2. J was trimmed by 2 bases and V by 3 bases; bases with no gene match: 3. Per the germline V gene, CDR1 is SGDLS and CDR2 is YYNGEE. This CDR3 is built from 14 residues.

Only one count was recorded for this clonotype. The CDR3 region is CSVEDRPHLDGYTF. CDR3 DNA: TGCAGCGTTGAAGATCGTCCTCATTTAGACGGCTACACCTTC. V is TRBV29-1 and J is TRBJ1-2; no definite D call. The ends were cut back, 0 bases at V and 8 bases at J, with 16 bases in the middle. The CDR3 runs to 14 residues. In germline, CDR1 is SQVTM, CDR2 ANQGSEA.

This clonotype was found many times. The chain couples TRBV10-3 to TRBJ2-7; D is perhaps TRBD1 or TRBD2 (5 bases each). CDR1 ENHRY and CDR2 SYGVKD come from the germline V gene. There are 14 residues in the CDR3. Trimming took 0 bases from V and 2 from J, leaving 8 bases between them. The CDR3 protein is CAISESGDTYEQYF. The DNA for the CDR3 is TGTGCCATCAGTGAGTCGGGGGATACCTACGAGCAGTACTTC.

Many counts were recorded for this clonotype. The chain joins TRBV28 to TRBJ2-6; no clear D gene. Trimming shortened V by 7 bases and J by 5 bases, and 15 bases separated the two germline ends. The germline CDR1 and CDR2 sequences are MDHEN and SYDVKM. The CDR3 has 15 amino acids. CDR3 in DNA: TGTGCCAGCACCATCTCAAAGGCGTGGGCCAACGTCCTGACTTTC. Protein: CASTISKAWANVLTF.

The genes are TRBV28 and TRBJ1-4, with D tentatively TRBD1 (5 bases). This CDR3 comprises 12 residues. The germline CDR1 and CDR2 sequences are MDHEN and SYDVKM. Trimming removed 2 bases at V and 13 bases at J, with 11 bases between. CDR3 loop: CASSLDSRGLFF. CDR3 in DNA: TGTGCCAGCAGTTTAGATAGTAGGGGACTGTTTTTT.

This clonotype was recorded many times. J is TRBJ1-2 and V is TRBV28; D unclear. CDR1 is MDHEN, CDR2 SYDVKM, per germline. Trimming removed 5 bases from V and 4 bases from J, with 11 bases in between. The CDR3 is made up of 13 amino acids. CDR3: CASSAASFYGYTF. The CDR3, as DNA: TGTGCCAGCAGTGCCGCCAGTTTCTATGGCTACACCTTC.

This clonotype was counted a few times. V usage is TRBV29-1 and J usage is TRBJ2-7; a weak D match, TRBD2 (5 bases). The CDR3 is 12 residues long. Germline V gene lookup returns CDR1 SQVTM and CDR2 ANQGSEA. V gave up 6 bases and J gave up 5 bases, with 14 bases separating them. The CDR3 region has the DNA TGCAGCGTCGAGAGGGATCGCAACGAGCAGTACTTC. This codes for CSVERDRNEQYF.

This clonotype was recorded at least ten times. The V call is TRBV18, the J call TRBJ2-1, with 9 positions matching TRBD1. Germline CDR1 and CDR2: KGHSH and LQKENI. The CDR3 totals 14 residues. J lost 9 bases, V lost 5 bases, and 8 bases had no gene match. In DNA, the CDR3 is TGTGCCAGCTCAGCCGGACAGGGGTACTCTGAGCAGTTCTTC. The encoded protein is CASSAGQGYSEQFF.

This clonotype occurred many times. V usage is TRBV3-1 and J usage is TRBJ2-3; D perhaps matches TRBD2 (5 bases). V was clipped by 1 base and J by 1 base, with 9 bases between them. There are 15 residues in the CDR3. Germline lookup yields CDR1 LGHDT and CDR2 YNNKEL (reference sequence). The CDR3 nucleotides are TGTGCCAGCAGCCAAGTAGGACTTGGCACAGATACGCAGTATTTT. This encodes CASSQVGLGTDTQYF.

This clonotype was detected only a few times. The V and J genes are TRBV6-5 and TRBJ2-7, with 10 bases fitting TRBD2. The length of the CDR3 is 17 residues. CDR1 is MNHEY, CDR2 SVGAGI, per germline. V lost 4 bases to trimming and J lost 0 bases; unmatched junction nucleotides: 9. For the CDR3, the DNA is TGTGCCAGCAGTTTCTCTAGAGGACTAGCGGACTCCTACGAGCAGTACTTC. Translating gives CASSFSRGLADSYEQYF.

This clonotype occurred many times. The chain employs TRBV28 and TRBJ2-2; unclear D gene. The V end was cut by 3 bases, the J end by 7 bases, with 15 bases between. Germline V gene lookup returns CDR1 MDHEN and CDR2 SYDVKM. CDR3 length: 15 residues. The CDR3 DNA follows: TGTGCCAGCAGTTTCCCTCCTCGAGTTGACGGGGAGCTGTTTTTT. Translation: CASSFPPRVDGELFF.

This clonotype was seen more than once but under ten times. An end of the junction differs from the germline gene, which may be a read error. J is TRBJ2-1 and V is TRBV6-9; D not resolved. CDR3 length: 15 amino acids. Germline V gives CDR1 MNHGY, CDR2 SVAAGI. This chain's CDR3 is CASSYQFSSHNEQFF. CDR3 coding DNA: TGTGCCAGCAGTTACCAGTTTAGCTCCCACAATGAGCAGTTCTTC.